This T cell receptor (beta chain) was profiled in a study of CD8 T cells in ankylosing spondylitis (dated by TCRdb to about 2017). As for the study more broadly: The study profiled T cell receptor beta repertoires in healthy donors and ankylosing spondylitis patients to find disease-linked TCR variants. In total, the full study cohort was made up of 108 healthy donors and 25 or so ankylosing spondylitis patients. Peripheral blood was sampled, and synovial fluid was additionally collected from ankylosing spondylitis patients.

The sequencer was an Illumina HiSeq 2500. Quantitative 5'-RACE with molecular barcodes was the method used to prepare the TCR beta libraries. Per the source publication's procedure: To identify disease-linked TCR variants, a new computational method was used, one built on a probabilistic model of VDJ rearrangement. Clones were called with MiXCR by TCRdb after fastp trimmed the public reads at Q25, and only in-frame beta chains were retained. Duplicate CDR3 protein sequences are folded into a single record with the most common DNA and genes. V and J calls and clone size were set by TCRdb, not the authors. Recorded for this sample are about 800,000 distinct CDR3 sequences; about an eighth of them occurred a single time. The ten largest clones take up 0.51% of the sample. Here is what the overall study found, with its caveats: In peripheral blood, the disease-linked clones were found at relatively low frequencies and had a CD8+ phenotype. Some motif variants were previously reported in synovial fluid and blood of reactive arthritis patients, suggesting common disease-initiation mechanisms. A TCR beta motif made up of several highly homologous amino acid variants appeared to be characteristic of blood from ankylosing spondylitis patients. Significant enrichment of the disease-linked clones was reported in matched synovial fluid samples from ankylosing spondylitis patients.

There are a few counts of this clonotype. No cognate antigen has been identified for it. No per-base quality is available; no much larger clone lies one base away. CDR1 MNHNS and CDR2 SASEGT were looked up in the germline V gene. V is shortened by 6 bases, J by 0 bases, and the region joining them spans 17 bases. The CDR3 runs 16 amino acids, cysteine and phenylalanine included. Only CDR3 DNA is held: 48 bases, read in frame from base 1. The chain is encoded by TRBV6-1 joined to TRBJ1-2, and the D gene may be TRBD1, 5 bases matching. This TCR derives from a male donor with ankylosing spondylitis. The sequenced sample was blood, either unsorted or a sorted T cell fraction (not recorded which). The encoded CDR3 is CASRRLTDTTNYGYTF. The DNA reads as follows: TGTGCCAGCAGACGATTAACGGACACCACTAACTATGGCTACACCTTC.